This TCR beta chain was captured in a study of blood T cell repertoires in COVID-19. Participants were aged 18 to 89 years from around 24 US areas. The CDR3 contains 14 residues. J lost 2 bases, V lost 4 bases, and 3 bases had no gene match. Per germline, CDR1 SNHLY and CDR2 FYNNEI. The method was immunoSEQ multiplex PCR; TCRdb's version includes in-frame clones alone and lacks a portion of them. Here the sample spans approximately 240,000 clones, about nine tenths being singletons. The sequenced material came from PBMCs or T cells enriched from blood (not recorded which). The receptor's source is a woman in her twenties or thirties with acute COVID-19. The V gene is TRBV2, the J gene TRBJ1-2, with 8 bases matching TRBD1. The DNA of the CDR3 is TGTGCCAGCAGTGGGAACAGGGGGAACTATGGCTACACCTTC. This encodes CASSGNRGNYGYTF.